This T cell receptor beta chain was observed in a study of T cell repertoires in cytomegalovirus infection. The wider study: Public TCR beta signatures marked donors with CMV infection and the matching HLA. General study findings and limits: HLA-C-restricted, CMV-specific TCR beta clonotypes were dominant ex vivo.

MiXCR was run by TCRdb on the reads, yielding one entry per CDR3 protein. The sample carries 310,000 or so distinct CDR3 sequences, around 10% recorded once. This clonotype was counted many times. What it binds is not known. V was shortened by 5 bases and J by 4 bases, with 17 bases between the two germline ends. Germline V CDR1 and CDR2: SGHTA, FQGNSA. The CDR3 loop spans 15 amino acids. The specimen was PBMCs. This receptor was identified in a human donor in good health (CMV status not recorded). Some clones in this sample may be carry-over from other donors' samples. V is TRBV7-2 and J is TRBJ2-5; tentatively, D is TRBD1 (6 bases). CDR3 loop: CASSLMDGGRETQYF. CDR3 coding DNA: TGTGCCAGCAGCCTGATGGATGGGGGCAGAGAGACCCAGTACTTC.